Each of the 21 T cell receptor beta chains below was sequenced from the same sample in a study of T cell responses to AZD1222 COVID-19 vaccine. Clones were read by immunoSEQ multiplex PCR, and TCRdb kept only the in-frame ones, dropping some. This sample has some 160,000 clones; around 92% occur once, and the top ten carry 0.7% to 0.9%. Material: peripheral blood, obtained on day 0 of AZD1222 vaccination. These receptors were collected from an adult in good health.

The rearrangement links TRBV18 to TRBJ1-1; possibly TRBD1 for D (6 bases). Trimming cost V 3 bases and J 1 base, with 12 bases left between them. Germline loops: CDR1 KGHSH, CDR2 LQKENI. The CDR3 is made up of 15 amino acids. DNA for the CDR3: TGTGCCAGCTCACCCAAACAGGGAGGGAACACTGAAGCTTTCTTT. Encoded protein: CASSPKQGGNTEAFF.

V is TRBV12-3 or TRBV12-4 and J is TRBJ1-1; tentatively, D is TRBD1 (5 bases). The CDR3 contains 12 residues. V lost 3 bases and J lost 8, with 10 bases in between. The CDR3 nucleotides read TGTGCCAGCAGTTTTGCGGGGGTAGAAGCTTTCTTT. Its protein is CASSFAGVEAFF.

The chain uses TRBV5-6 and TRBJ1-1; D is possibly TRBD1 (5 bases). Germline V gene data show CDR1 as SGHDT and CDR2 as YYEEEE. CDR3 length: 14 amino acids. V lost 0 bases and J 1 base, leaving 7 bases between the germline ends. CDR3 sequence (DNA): TGTGCCAGCAGCTTGGGACAGCAGAACACTGAAGCTTTCTTT. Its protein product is CASSLGQQNTEAFF.

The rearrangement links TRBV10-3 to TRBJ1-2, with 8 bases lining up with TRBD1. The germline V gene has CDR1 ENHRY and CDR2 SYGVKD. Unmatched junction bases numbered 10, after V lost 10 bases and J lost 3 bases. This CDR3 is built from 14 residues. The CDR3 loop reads CATGQGRRDYGYTF. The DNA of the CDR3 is TGTGCCACCGGACAGGGAAGACGGGACTATGGCTACACCTTC.

For the CDR3, the DNA is TGTGCCAGCAGCCGATCACAGGGAAACGGAAACACCATATATTTT. This codes for CASSRSQGNGNTIYF. The chain has TRBV4-2 and TRBJ1-3; D possibly corresponds to TRBD1 (6 bases). Germline values: CDR1 LGHNA, CDR2 YNFKEQ. Deletions cut 4 bases from V and 4 bases from J, with 14 bases between. The length of the CDR3 is 15 residues.

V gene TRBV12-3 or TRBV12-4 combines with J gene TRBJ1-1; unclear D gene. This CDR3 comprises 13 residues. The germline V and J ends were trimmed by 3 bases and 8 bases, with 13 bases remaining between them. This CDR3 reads CASSFQRAIEAFF. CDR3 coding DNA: TGTGCCAGCAGTTTCCAGAGGGCCATCGAAGCTTTCTTT.

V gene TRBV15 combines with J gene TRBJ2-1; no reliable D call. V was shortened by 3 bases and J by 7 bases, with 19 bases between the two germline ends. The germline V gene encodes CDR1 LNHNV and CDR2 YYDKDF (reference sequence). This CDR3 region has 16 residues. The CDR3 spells CATSRRRSDPTNEQFF. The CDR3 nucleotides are TGTGCCACCAGCAGGAGACGGTCGGACCCGACGAATGAGCAGTTCTTC. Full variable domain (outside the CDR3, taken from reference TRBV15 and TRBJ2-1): DAMVIQNPRYQVTQFGKPVTLSCSQTLNHNVMYWYQQKSSQAPKLLFHYYDKDFNNEADTPDNFQSRRPNTSFCFLDIRSPGLGDTAMYLCATSRRRSDPTNEQFFGPGTRLTVL.

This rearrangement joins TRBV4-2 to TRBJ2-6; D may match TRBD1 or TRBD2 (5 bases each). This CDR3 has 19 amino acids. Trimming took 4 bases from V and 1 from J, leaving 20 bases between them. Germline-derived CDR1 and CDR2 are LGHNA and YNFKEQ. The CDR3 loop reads CASSPGPLAGASGANVLTF. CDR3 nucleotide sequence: TGTGCCAGCAGCCCGGGGCCCCTCGCTGGGGCTTCTGGGGCCAACGTCCTGACTTTC.

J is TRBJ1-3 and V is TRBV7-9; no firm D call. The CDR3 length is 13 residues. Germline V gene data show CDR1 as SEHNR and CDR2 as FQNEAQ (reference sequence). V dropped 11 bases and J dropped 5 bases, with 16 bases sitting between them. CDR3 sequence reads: CAGQRGPRNTIYF. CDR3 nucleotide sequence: TGTGCCGGCCAGCGTGGCCCTAGAAACACCATATATTTT. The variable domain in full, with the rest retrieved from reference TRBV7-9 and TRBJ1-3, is DTGVSQNPRHKITKRGQNVTFRCDPISEHNRLYWYRQTLGQGPEFLTYFQNEAQLEKSRLLSDRFSAERPKGSFSTLEIQRTEQGDSAMYLCAGQRGPRNTIYFGEGSWLTVV.

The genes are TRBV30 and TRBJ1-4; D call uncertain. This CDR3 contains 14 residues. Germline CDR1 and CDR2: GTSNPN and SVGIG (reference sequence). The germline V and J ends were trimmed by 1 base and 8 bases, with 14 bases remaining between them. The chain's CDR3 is CAWSDFPREEKLFF. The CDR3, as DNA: TGTGCCTGGAGTGACTTTCCCAGAGAAGAAAAACTGTTTTTT. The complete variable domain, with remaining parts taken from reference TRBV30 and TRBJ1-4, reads SQTIHQWPATLVQPVGSPLSLECTVEGTSNPNLYWYRQAAGRGLQLLFYSVGIGQISSEVPQNLSASRPQDRQFILSSKKLLLSDSGFYLCAWSDFPREEKLFFGSGTQLSVL.

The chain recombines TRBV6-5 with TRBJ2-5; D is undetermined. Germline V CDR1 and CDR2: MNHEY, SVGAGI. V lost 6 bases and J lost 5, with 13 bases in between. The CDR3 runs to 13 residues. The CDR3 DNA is TGTGCCAGCAGCGTCGGTTGGGTGGAGACCCAGTACTTC. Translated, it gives CASSVGWVETQYF.

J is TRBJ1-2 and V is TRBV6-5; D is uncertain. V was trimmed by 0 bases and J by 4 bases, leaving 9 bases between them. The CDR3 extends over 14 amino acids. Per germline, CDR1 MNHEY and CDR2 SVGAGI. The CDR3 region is CASSYSTGPYGYTF. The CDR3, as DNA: TGTGCCAGCAGTTACTCCACGGGCCCCTATGGCTACACCTTC.

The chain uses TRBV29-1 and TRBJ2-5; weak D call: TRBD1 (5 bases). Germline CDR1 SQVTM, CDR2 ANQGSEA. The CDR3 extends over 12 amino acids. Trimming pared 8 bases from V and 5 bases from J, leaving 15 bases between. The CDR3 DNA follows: TGCAGCCACAGGCGTCCCGGGGAGACCCAGTACTTC. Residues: CSHRRPGETQYF. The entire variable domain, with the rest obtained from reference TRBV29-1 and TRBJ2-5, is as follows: SAVISQKPSRDICQRGTSLTIQCQVDSQVTMMFWYRQQPGQSLTLIATANQGSEATYESGFVIDKFPISRPNLTFSTLTVSNMSPEDSSIYLCSHRRPGETQYFGPGTRLLVL.

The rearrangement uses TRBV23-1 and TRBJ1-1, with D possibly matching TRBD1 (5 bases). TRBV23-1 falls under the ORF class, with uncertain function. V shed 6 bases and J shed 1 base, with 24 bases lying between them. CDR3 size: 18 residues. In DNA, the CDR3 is TGCGCCAGCAGACCCCAGCCCGAATTGGACGGGACGAACACTGAAGCTTTCTTT. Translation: CASRPQPELDGTNTEAFF.

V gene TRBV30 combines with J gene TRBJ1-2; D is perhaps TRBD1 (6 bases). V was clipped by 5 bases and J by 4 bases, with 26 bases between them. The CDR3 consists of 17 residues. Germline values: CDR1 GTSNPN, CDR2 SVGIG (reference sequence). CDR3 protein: CAWGPQGFRRSTYGYTF. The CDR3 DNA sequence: TGTGCCTGGGGACCTCAGGGGTTCCGACGATCGACCTATGGCTACACCTTC.

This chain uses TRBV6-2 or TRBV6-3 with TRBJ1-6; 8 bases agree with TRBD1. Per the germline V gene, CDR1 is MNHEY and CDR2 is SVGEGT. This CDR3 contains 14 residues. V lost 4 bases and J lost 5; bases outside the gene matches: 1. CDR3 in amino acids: CASSWGQDNSPLHF. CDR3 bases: TGTGCCAGCAGTTGGGGACAGGATAATTCACCCCTCCACTTT.

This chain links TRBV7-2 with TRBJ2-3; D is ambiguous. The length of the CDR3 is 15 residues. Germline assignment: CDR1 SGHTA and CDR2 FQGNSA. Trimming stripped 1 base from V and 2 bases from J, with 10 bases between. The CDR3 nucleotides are TGTGCCAGCAGCTTAGAGTTGGGCTACACAGATACGCAGTATTTT. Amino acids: CASSLELGYTDTQYF. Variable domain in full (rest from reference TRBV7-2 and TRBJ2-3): GAGVSQSPSNKVTEKGKDVELRCDPISGHTALYWYRQSLGQGLEFLIYFQGNSAPDKSGLPSDRFSAERTGGSVSTLTIQRTQQEDSAVYLCASSLELGYTDTQYFGPGTRLTVL.

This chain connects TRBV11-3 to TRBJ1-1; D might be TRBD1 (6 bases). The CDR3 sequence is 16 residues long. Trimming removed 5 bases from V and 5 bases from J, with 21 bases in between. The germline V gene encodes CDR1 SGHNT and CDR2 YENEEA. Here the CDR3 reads CASSNGGQGSWTEAFF. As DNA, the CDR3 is TGTGCCAGCAGCAATGGGGGGCAGGGATCGTGGACTGAAGCTTTCTTT.

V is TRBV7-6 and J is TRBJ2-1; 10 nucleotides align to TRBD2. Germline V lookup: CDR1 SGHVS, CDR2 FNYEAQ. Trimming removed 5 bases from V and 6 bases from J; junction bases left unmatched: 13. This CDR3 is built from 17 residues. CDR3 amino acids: CASSPVGGAGGPNEQFF. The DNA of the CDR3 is TGTGCCAGCAGCCCGGTCGGGGGAGCGGGGGGGCCCAATGAGCAGTTCTTC.

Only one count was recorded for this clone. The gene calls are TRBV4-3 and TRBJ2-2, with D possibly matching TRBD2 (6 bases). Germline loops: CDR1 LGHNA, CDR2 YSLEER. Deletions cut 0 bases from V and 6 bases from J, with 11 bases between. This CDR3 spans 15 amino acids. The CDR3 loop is CASSQDRRDPGELFF. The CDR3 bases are TGCGCCAGCAGCCAAGATAGGCGGGATCCCGGGGAGCTGTTTTTT.

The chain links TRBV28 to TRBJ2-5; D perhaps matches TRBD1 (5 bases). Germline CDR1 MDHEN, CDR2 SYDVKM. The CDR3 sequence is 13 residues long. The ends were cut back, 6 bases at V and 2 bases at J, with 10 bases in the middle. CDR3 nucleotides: TGTGCCAGCAGAGACAGTCCTCAAGAGACCCAGTACTTC. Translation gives CASRDSPQETQYF.